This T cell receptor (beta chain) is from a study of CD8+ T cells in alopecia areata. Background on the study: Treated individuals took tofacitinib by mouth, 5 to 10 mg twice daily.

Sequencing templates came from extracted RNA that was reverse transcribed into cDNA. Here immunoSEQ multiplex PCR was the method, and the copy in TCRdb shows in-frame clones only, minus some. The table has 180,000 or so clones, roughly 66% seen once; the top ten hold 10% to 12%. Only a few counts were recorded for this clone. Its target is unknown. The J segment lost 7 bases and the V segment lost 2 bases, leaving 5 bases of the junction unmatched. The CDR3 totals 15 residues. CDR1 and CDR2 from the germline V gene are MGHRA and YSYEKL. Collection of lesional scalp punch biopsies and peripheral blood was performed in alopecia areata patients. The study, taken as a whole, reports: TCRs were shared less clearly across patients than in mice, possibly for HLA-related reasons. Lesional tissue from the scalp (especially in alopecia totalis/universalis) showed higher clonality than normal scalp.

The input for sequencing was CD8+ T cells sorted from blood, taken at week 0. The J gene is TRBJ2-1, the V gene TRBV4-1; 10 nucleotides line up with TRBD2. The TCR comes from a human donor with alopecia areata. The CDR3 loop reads CASSQPAGGPNEQFF. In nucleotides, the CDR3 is TGCGCCAGCAGCCAACCAGCGGGGGGGCCGAATGAGCAGTTCTTC.